A selection of T cell receptor beta chains follows, all from one sample in a study of blood T cell repertoires in COVID-19. Measured with immunoSEQ multiplex PCR; TCRdb has only the in-frame clones, and not every one. The table lists about 180,000 clones, approximately 87% of them singletons. The sequenced sample consisted of peripheral blood. These receptors were taken from a woman between 65 and 79 years old with COVID-19, enrolled during active disease. Each CDR3 is given with its conserved first and last residue. The D gene is left open where the match is weak. Some rows have no size entry. The others give once, few or many, or a class for an expanded clone.

V gene	J gene	D gene	clone size	CDR3 DNA	CDR3 protein
TRBV29-1	TRBJ2-5	TRBD1	NA	TGCAGCGTCGCCGGGACAGGGGGCGCGGAGACCCAGTACTTC	CSVAGTGGAETQYF
TRBV5-1	TRBJ1-2	TRBD1	NA	TGCGCCAGCAGCATCCTCTCCGGGACAGGGGGAGGCTACACCTTC	CASSILSGTGGGYTF
TRBV14	TRBJ2-5	TRBD2	NA	TGTGCCAGCAGCCGCCGACTAGCGGGAGTGAGGGGGCAAGAGACCCAGTACTTC	CASSRRLAGVRGQETQYF
TRBV27	TRBJ2-1	NA	NA	TGTGCCAGCAGTGCCTCCGGGGGATCCTACAATGAGCAGTTCTTC	CASSASGGSYNEQFF
TRBV7-8	TRBJ2-7	NA	NA	TGTGCCAGCAGCTCCGGGACTTTTCAGTACTTC	CASSSGTFQYF
TRBV19	TRBJ1-3	NA	NA	TGTGCCAGTCGTCAGCGGGCGAACTCTGGAAACACCATATATTTT	CASRQRANSGNTIYF
TRBV6-5	TRBJ2-5	NA	NA	TGTGCCAGTAAACAGGGGAGGATCGAAGAGACCCAGTACTTC	CASKQGRIEETQYF
TRBV11-3	TRBJ1-6	NA	few	TGTGCCAGCAGCTTAGGAACAGATCCAAATTCACCCCTCCACTTT	CASSLGTDPNSPLHF
TRBV13	TRBJ1-1	NA	NA	TGTGCCAGCAGCTTTAGGACGGGAGGGAAAACTGAAGCTTTCTTT	CASSFRTGGKTEAFF
TRBV12-5	TRBJ2-1	TRBD1	NA	TGTGCTAGTGGAACCGGGACAGGATACAATGAGCAGTTCTTC	CASGTGTGYNEQFF
TRBV9	TRBJ2-2	TRBD2	NA	TGTGCCAGCAGCGTAGAACTAGCGGGGACCACGAACACCGGGGAGCTGTTTTTT	CASSVELAGTTNTGELFF
TRBV9	TRBJ1-2	NA	NA	TGTGCCAGCAGCGCAGGGGTTAACTATGGCTACACCTTC	CASSAGVNYGYTF
TRBV5-1	TRBJ1-4	NA	NA	TGCGCCAGCAGCTTGGGGGAGAATGAAAAACTGTTTTTT	CASSLGENEKLFF
TRBV27	TRBJ1-1	NA	NA	TGTGCCAGCAGTTTTGGCGGGCCGAACACTGAAGCTTTCTTT	CASSFGGPNTEAFF
TRBV5-5	TRBJ1-4	TRBD1	NA	TGTGCCAGCAGCTTGTTGGGACAGCCTAATGAAAAACTGTTTTTT	CASSLLGQPNEKLFF
TRBV15	TRBJ1-3	NA	once	TGTGCCACCAGCAATTACGTACACTCTGGAAACACCATATATTTT	CATSNYVHSGNTIYF
TRBV12-3/TRBV12-4	TRBJ2-7	NA	NA	TGTGCCAGCGCCGGAGACCCCGTCCCCGAGCAGTACTTC	CASAGDPVPEQYF
TRBV4-3	TRBJ2-7	NA	NA	TGCGCCAGCAGCCAAAACTTTTGGTACGAGCAGTACTTC	CASSQNFWYEQYF